A selection of T cell receptor beta chains follows, all from one sample in a study of shared clonotypes between healthy human individuals. Profiling relied on immunoSEQ multiplex PCR, and the TCRdb table lists in-frame clones only, not all of them. There are more than 2,000,000 clones in the sample; around 90% occur only once, and about 0.13% lies in the top ten. Sequencing was done on a sample of naive CD4+ T cells sorted from blood. All receptors come from a man between 18 and 29 years old in good health. Both conserved end residues are part of each CDR3. Each record gives: CDR3 protein, CDR3 DNA, D gene, clone size, V gene, CDR3 length, J gene. D genes are given only for firm matches. Size values are once, few and many counts, or a class for expanded clones, and some rows have none.

CAGNDREGETQYF | TGTGCCGGCAATGACAGGGAGGGAGAGACCCAGTACTTC | NA | NA | TRBV25-1 | 13 | TRBJ2-5
CASGPPGGNEQYF | TGTGCTAGTGGTCCCCCAGGGGGAAACGAGCAGTACTTC | TRBD1 | NA | TRBV12-5 | 13 | TRBJ2-7
CASSVEVAGELFF | TGTGCCAGCAGCGTAGAGGTCGCCGGGGAGCTGTTTTTT | NA | NA | TRBV9 | 13 | TRBJ2-2
CASSLGGRGQLNSDTQYF | TGTGCCAGCAGCTTAGGTGGTAGAGGGCAGTTGAATTCAGATACGCAGTATTTT | NA | NA | TRBV11-2 | 18 | TRBJ2-3
CASSQAATRGPYEQYF | TGTGCCAGTAGTCAGGCCGCAACCAGGGGACCCTACGAGCAGTACTTC | NA | NA | TRBV19 | 16 | TRBJ2-7
CASSTRAGQADTQYF | TGTGCCAGCAGCACCCGGGCGGGACAGGCGGATACGCAGTATTTT | TRBD1 | NA | TRBV7-2 | 15 | TRBJ2-3
CASSQSLAANYGYTF | TGCGCCAGCAGCCAAAGCTTGGCAGCTAACTATGGCTACACCTTC | NA | NA | TRBV4-3 | 15 | TRBJ1-2
CASSERFGPTDTQYF | TGTGCCAGCAGTGAGAGGTTCGGACCCACAGATACGCAGTATTTT | NA | NA | TRBV2 | 15 | TRBJ2-3
CASSGTGTGSSTQYF | TGTGCCAGCAGTGGGACCGGGACAGGGAGTTCGACCCAGTACTTC | TRBD1 | NA | TRBV6-6 | 15 | TRBJ2-5
CASSWAVGNSYEQYF | TGCGCCAGCAGCTGGGCTGTGGGAAACTCCTACGAGCAGTACTTC | NA | NA | TRBV5-1 | 15 | TRBJ2-7
CKTSGGNGELFF | TGCAAGACTAGCGGGGGAAACGGGGAGCTGTTTTTT | TRBD2 | NA | TRBV28 | 12 | TRBJ2-2
CASSPHTDTQYF | TGTGCCAGCAGCCCGCATACAGATACGCAGTATTTT | NA | NA | TRBV11-2 | 12 | TRBJ2-3
CASSLAGPTDTQYF | TGTGCCAGCAGCTTAGCAGGACCCACAGATACGCAGTATTTT | NA | few | TRBV7-9 | 14 | TRBJ2-3
CASSGPSSGVNTGELFF | TGTGCCAGCAGTGGACCGTCGAGCGGGGTGAACACCGGGGAGCTGTTTTTT | TRBD2 | once | TRBV2 | 17 | TRBJ2-2
CASSYGTGEAFF | TGTGCCAGCAGCTACGGGACAGGGGAAGCTTTCTTT | TRBD1 | once | TRBV11-2 | 12 | TRBJ1-1
CAWGRKGGNEQFF | TGTGCCTGGGGGAGAAAAGGTGGCAATGAGCAGTTCTTC | NA | NA | TRBV30 | 13 | TRBJ2-1
CASSDGGLAGGTDTQYF | TGTGCCAGCAGTGACGGAGGACTAGCGGGGGGGACAGATACGCAGTATTTT | TRBD2 | NA | TRBV6-4 | 17 | TRBJ2-3
CASSSPQAHPSQETQYF | TGTGCCAGCAGCTCCCCCCAAGCGCACCCGAGCCAAGAGACCCAGTACTTC | NA | NA | TRBV7-2 | 17 | TRBJ2-5
CASRGGGGSYEQYF | TGTGCCAGCAGGGGGGGAGGAGGCTCCTACGAGCAGTACTTC | NA | NA | TRBV7-2 | 14 | TRBJ2-7
CASSLGGGKTFF | TGTGCCAGCAGCTTAGGCGGGGGGAAGACTTTCTTT | NA | NA | TRBV7-2 | 12 | TRBJ1-1
CASSHLGPYNEQFF | TGCGCCAGCAGCCACCTAGGCCCTTACAATGAGCAGTTCTTC | NA | NA | TRBV4-1 | 14 | TRBJ2-1
CAWSGSAYEQYF | TGTGCCTGGAGCGGGTCTGCCTACGAGCAGTACTTC | NA | once | TRBV30 | 12 | TRBJ2-7
CASSLTSGGPLLGEQFF | TGCGCCAGCAGCCTGACTAGCGGGGGCCCCCTCCTTGGTGAGCAGTTCTTC | TRBD2 | NA | TRBV5-1 | 17 | TRBJ2-1
CARGGQVYGEKLFF | TGTGCCAGAGGAGGGCAGGTTTATGGTGAAAAACTGTTTTTT | NA | NA | TRBV21-1 | 14 | TRBJ1-4
CASGETQYF | TGTGCCAGTGGGGAGACCCAGTACTTC | NA | NA | TRBV2 | 9 | TRBJ2-5
CASSVGLGTTDTQYF | TGTGCCAGCAGCGTGGGACTAGGGACCACAGATACGCAGTATTTT | TRBD2 | NA | TRBV9 | 15 | TRBJ2-3
CASNLRGFDTEAFF | TGTGCCAGCAATCTTCGGGGATTCGACACTGAAGCTTTCTTT | NA | once | TRBV2 | 14 | TRBJ1-1